A selection of T cell receptor beta chains follows, all from one sample in a study of molecular identifiers for immune sequencing clone quantification. TCRdb ran MiXCR on the PCR reads and lists one entry per CDR3 protein. The table includes some 9,800 distinct CDR3 sequences, 15% to 20% detected once. Sequencing was performed on naive CD8+ T cells from blood, with Jurkat cell RNA spiked in. The receptors here all came from a human donor in good health. Some libraries in this study had Jurkat cell RNA spiked in. The CDR3 runs from the conserved cysteine through the conserved F or W. A D gene is named only where the DNA matches it firmly. The size entry is marked missing in some rows and otherwise reads once, few, many or a size class.

v_gene	abundance	j_gene	d_gene	CDR3aa	CDR3nt
TRBV12-3/TRBV12-4	medium-sized	TRBJ1-2	.	CASSLQGLLNYGYTF	TGTGCCAGCAGTCTTCAGGGTCTCCTCAACTATGGCTACACCTTC
TRBV27	.	TRBJ2-3	TRBD1	CASSLVLWDRVADTQYF	TGTGCCAGCAGTTTAGTTCTGTGGGACAGGGTGGCAGATACGCAGTATTTT
TRBV29-1	medium-sized	TRBJ2-2	.	CSVEGRENTGELFF	TGCAGCGTTGAGGGGCGGGAGAACACCGGGGAGCTGTTTTTT
TRBV12-3/TRBV12-4	few	TRBJ2-1	.	CASSLPLSDEQFF	TGTGCCAGCAGTTTACCGCTGTCGGATGAGCAGTTCTTC
TRBV5-4	many	TRBJ2-1	TRBD2	CASTPGGTSWNEQFF	TGTGCCAGCACTCCTGGGGGGACTAGTTGGAATGAGCAGTTCTTC
TRBV6-6	medium-sized	TRBJ2-7	.	CASSYSDGGEQYF	TGTGCCAGCAGTTACTCCGACGGGGGAGAGCAGTACTTC
TRBV7-8	medium-sized	TRBJ2-7	.	CASSWGRWSYEQYF	TGTGCCAGCAGCTGGGGGCGGTGGTCCTACGAGCAGTACTTC
TRBV6-2/TRBV6-3	medium-sized	TRBJ2-7	.	CASSYSNGGPYEQYF	TGTGCCAGCAGTTACTCGAACGGCGGCCCCTACGAGCAGTACTTC
TRBV6-2/TRBV6-3	medium-sized	TRBJ2-6	TRBD1	CASRGQGALGANVLTF	TGTGCCAGCAGAGGACAGGGGGCGCTTGGGGCCAACGTCCTGACTTTC
TRBV7-6	.	TRBJ1-1	.	CASTNQPAEAFF	TGTGCCAGCACCAACCAGCCCGCTGAAGCATTCTTT
TRBV3-2	.	TRBJ2-7	.	CASSQVCVIKYEQYF	TGTGCCAGCAGCCAAGTGTGCGTGATCAAGTACGAGCAGTACTTC
TRBV12-3/TRBV12-4	.	TRBJ2-5	.	CASSLGVLETQYF	TGTGCCAGCAGTTTGGGGGTGCTGGAGACCCAGTACTTC
TRBV7-9	many	TRBJ2-1	.	CASSPSTGGLFF	TGTGCCAGCAGCCCATCAACTGGGGGGTTGTTCTTC
TRBV6-5	many	TRBJ2-7	.	CASSYLGRLYEQYF	TGTGCCAGCAGTTATTTGGGACGATTATACGAGCAGTACTTC
TRBV5-6	many	TRBJ2-2	.	CASSLSTGELFF	TGTGCCAGCAGCTTGAGCACCGGGGAGCTGTTTTTT
TRBV19	medium-sized	TRBJ1-1	.	CASSIGTPFTEAFF	TGTGCCAGTAGTATTGGGACGCCGTTCACTGAAGCTTTCTTT
TRBV29-1	.	TRBJ2-1	.	CSIEWRLGNNEQFF	TGCAGCATTGAATGGCGCCTGGGTAACAATGAGCAGTTCTTC
TRBV20-1	.	TRBJ2-5	TRBD2	CSARGGLGLAREIQYF	TGCAGTGCTAGAGGAGGCCTGGGACTAGCGCGAGAGATCCAGTACTTC
TRBV7-9	many	TRBJ2-7	.	CASSPTSTNEQYF	TGTGCCAGCAGCCCAACTAGCACCAACGAGCAGTACTTC
TRBV20-1	medium-sized	TRBJ2-7	.	CSAPGPERLYEQYF	TGCAGTGCCCCCGGACCGGAGCGCTTGTACGAGCAGTACTTC